The 18 T cell receptor beta chains below all came from one sample that was sequenced in a study of tumor-infiltrating lymphocytes in primary liver carcinoma (dated by TCRdb to 2017 to 2019). Total RNA and DNA were co-extracted without cell sorting from approximately 20-30 mg of bulk tissue using the AllPrep DNA/RNA mini kit. The sample was run on an Illumina HiSeq 2500. Using a constant-region primer and ProtoScript II reverse transcriptase, TCRbeta-specific cDNA was reverse-transcribed from 400 to 550 ng total RNA. Construction of the TCRbeta libraries relied on three nested rounds of multiplex PCR, following a slightly modified ARM-PCR procedure. Multiplex TRBV1-TRBV30 forward primers and a Cbeta reverse primer were used in the first two PCR rounds, each of which was run for 9 to 11 cycles. TCRdb redid the processing of the public reads, applying fastp at Q25 and MiXCR, and retained in-frame beta chains. Every entry covers one CDR3 protein and lists the most common genes and DNA from its rows. A total of some 130,000 distinct CDR3 sequences appear in this sample, roughly 75% of them only once. Over 8% of the sample comes from the top ten.

Sequenced: tumor-adjacent normal liver tissue. These receptor sequences come from a woman aged 55-70 years with primary liver carcinoma and hepatitis B virus infection.

This clonotype was recorded at least ten times. The V gene is TRBV4-1, the J gene TRBJ2-7, with 7 bases that match TRBD2. This CDR3 spans 15 amino acids. Germline V gene sequence: CDR1 MGHRA, CDR2 YSYEKL. J gave up 7 bases and V 0 bases, and 9 bases lay outside the gene matches. CDR3 loop: CASSQEAPSGGEQYF. CDR3 bases: TGCGCCAGCAGCCAAGAAGCCCCTAGCGGAGGGGAGCAGTACTTC.

Notes on this clonotype: The junction does not match germline at one end; this may be a read error. The rearrangement uses TRBV6-5 and TRBJ2-3, with D possibly matching TRBD1 (6 bases). The CDR3 is 12 residues long. Germline CDR1 reads MNHEY; CDR2 reads SVGAGI. The CDR3 region has the DNA TGTCCCAGCAGTTACTTACAGGGAGCTCAGTATTTT. It translates to CPSSYLQGAQYF.

This clonotype is termed medium-sized. The V and J genes are TRBV11-2 and TRBJ2-3; no clear D gene. Germline V gene lookup returns CDR1 SGHAT and CDR2 FQNNGV. Trimming cost V 1 base and J 2 bases, with 16 bases left between them. The CDR3 consists of 17 residues. This chain's CDR3 is CASSLVLLDLNTDTQYF. The DNA for the CDR3 is TGTGCCAGCAGCTTAGTACTCTTGGACCTGAACACAGATACGCAGTATTTT. The full variable domain, with the rest looked up from reference TRBV11-2 and TRBJ2-3, is EAGVAQSPRYKIIEKRQSVAFWCNPISGHATLYWYQQILGQGPKLLIQFQNNGVVDDSQLPKDRFSAERLKGVDSTLKIQPAKLEDSAVYLCASSLVLLDLNTDTQYFGPGTRLTVL.

As concerns this clonotype: A much larger clone differs from this one at a single base, so this may be a read error. V usage is TRBV24-1 and J usage is TRBJ2-3; 7 bases are shared with TRBD1. CDR1 KGHDR and CDR2 SFDVKD come from the germline V gene. V was pared by 6 bases and J by 4 bases, with 0 bases of the junction left unmatched. CDR3 length equals 12 residues. This CDR3 reads CATSTGADTQYF. The DNA of the CDR3 is TGTGCCACCAGTACAGGGGCAGATACGCAGTATTTT.

A remark on this clonotype: Lacking the conserved final phenylalanine or tryptophan, this CDR3 likely reflects a read error. This chain links TRBV4-1 with TRBJ1-3; the D gene is possibly TRBD1 (5 bases). Germline V lookup: CDR1 MGHRA, CDR2 YSYEKL. This CDR3 contains 15 residues. The V and J ends lost 0 bases and 2 bases respectively, with 8 bases between them. DNA for the CDR3: TGCGCCAGCAGCCAAGATGCGGGACCTGGAAACACCATATATATT. Protein sequence: CASSQDAGPGNTIYI.

As to this clonotype: This CDR3 fails to terminate in the conserved phenylalanine or tryptophan, so it likely reflects a read error. The rearrangement joins TRBV6-5 to TRBJ1-2, with TRBD1 identical over 9 bases. Germline V gene sequence: CDR1 MNHEY, CDR2 SVGAGI. The CDR3 totals 13 residues. J lost 7 bases, V lost 6 bases, and 6 bases had no gene match. CDR3 residues: CASRRGTGSGYTL. In DNA, the CDR3 is TGTGCCAGCAGACGGGGGACAGGGAGTGGCTACACCTTA.

The chain recombines TRBV29-1 with TRBJ1-1; TRBD1 aligns across 10 bases. Germline loops: CDR1 SQVTM, CDR2 ANQGSEA. Losses at the gene ends were 6 bases for V and 4 bases for J; bases not matched to a gene: 8. CDR3 length: 14 amino acids. The CDR3 bases are TGCAGCGTCGCTAGGACAGGGGGGGGCACTGAAGCTTTCTTT. It codes for CSVARTGGGTEAFF.

In regard to this clonotype: A much larger clone lies one base from this, so it may be a read error. The V and J genes are TRBV5-4 and TRBJ2-2; TRBD2 aligns across 12 bases. Germline CDR1 SGHNT, CDR2 YYREEE (reference sequence). J lost 0 bases, V lost 4 bases, and 7 bases had no gene match. The CDR3 length is 18 residues. The CDR3 DNA reads as TGTGCCAGCAGCCCGAGACTAGCGGGAGCATCGAACACCGGGGAGCTGTTTTTT. Translated: CASSPRLAGASNTGELFF.

This clonotype was seen more than once but under ten times. The junction departs from the called germline gene at one end, perhaps through a read error. This sequence joins TRBV11-3 and TRBJ2-2, with D unresolved. Germline lookup yields CDR1 SGHNT and CDR2 YENEEA. This CDR3 has 14 amino acids. CDR3 sequence reads: CASSFENNTGELFF. CDR3 bases: TGTGCCAGTAGCTTCGAGAATAACACCGGGGAGCTGTTTTTT.

Note on this clonotype: At one of its ends the junction is not consistent with the germline gene, which may arise from a read error. This chain joins TRBV20-1 and TRBJ2-7; 7 positions agree with TRBD1. The CDR3 runs to 14 residues. Germline lookup yields CDR1 DFQATT and CDR2 SNEGSKA (reference sequence). The CDR3 reads CTASSGTASYEQYF. CDR3 DNA: TGCACTGCTAGCTCCGGGACAGCTTCCTACGAGCAGTACTTC.

As to this clonotype: The CDR3 carries no conserved terminal phenylalanine or tryptophan, so it likely arises from a read error. The chain recombines TRBV11-2 with TRBJ1-1; no firm D call. From germline, CDR1 is SGHAT and CDR2 FQNNGV. The CDR3 length is 13 residues. CDR3 sequence reads: CTSGFHGGTEAFV. In DNA form, the CDR3 reads TGTACCAGCGGCTTTCATGGTGGGACTGAAGCTTTCGTT.

As regards this clonotype: The junction does not match germline at one end; this may be a read error. V gene TRBV29-1 combines with J gene TRBJ2-1; TRBD2 might be the D (6 bases). The CDR3 totals 17 residues. Germline V gives CDR1 SQVTM, CDR2 ANQGSEA. The CDR3 region is CSVEGVGGESSYNEQSF. CDR3 sequence (DNA): TGCAGCGTCGAAGGAGTCGGCGGGGAGAGCTCCTACAATGAGCAGTCCTTC.

Points on this clonotype: A read error may explain this, as a much larger clone is one base away. Given the absence of the conserved phenylalanine or tryptophan at the CDR3 end, a read error is likely. The chain has TRBV28 and TRBJ1-5; a possible D gene is TRBD1 (6 bases). The CDR3 has 15 residues. The germline CDR1 and CDR2 sequences are MDHEN and SYDVKM. Trimming took off 6 bases at V and 5 bases at J, with 17 bases between the two ends. The CDR3 coding sequence is TGTGCCAGCAGCCCGCTGACAGGACGGGATCAGCCCCAGCATTTA. It translates to CASSPLTGRDQPQHL.

In the case of this clonotype: An end of the junction does not agree with germline; a read error may underlie this. The rearrangement links TRBV29-1 to TRBJ1-2, with 7 bases fitting TRBD1. Germline V CDR1 and CDR2: SQVTM, ANQGSEA. The CDR3 runs 12 residues. CDR3 sequence reads: CSVDRQGLVYTF. CDR3 sequence (DNA): TGCAGTGTTGATCGACAGGGCCTTGTCTACACCTTC.

With respect to this clonotype: A junction end diverges from the germline sequence, so it may reflect a read error. The rearrangement links TRBV6-6 to TRBJ2-2, with TRBD2 matching 13 bases. The CDR3 contains 16 residues. Looked up from germline, CDR1 is MNHNY and CDR2 is SVGAGI (reference sequence). CDR3 amino acids: CASISKGLAGIGELLF. In DNA form, the CDR3 reads TGTGCCAGCATTTCCAAGGGACTAGCGGGAATCGGGGAGCTGTTATTT.

This clonotype was observed once. An end of the junction differs from the germline gene, which may be a read error. The chain carries TRBV12-3 or TRBV12-4 and TRBJ2-3; maybe TRBD2 (5 bases). This CDR3 is built from 13 residues. The CDR3 region has the DNA TGTGCCAGCACTTTATCGTCCGGACTCACCCCATATTTT. Its protein product is CASTLSSGLTPYF.

Comments on this clonotype: One end of the junction is discordant with germline, which a read error may explain. The V and J genes are TRBV6-5 and TRBJ1-5; possible D gene TRBD1, 6 bases. This CDR3 has 14 residues. Germline assignment: CDR1 MNHEY and CDR2 SVGAGI. CDR3 amino acids: CVSSTGQSNQPQHF. The CDR3 DNA reads as TGTGTCAGCAGTACTGGACAGAGCAATCAGCCCCAGCATTTT.

This clonotype is termed medium-sized. This chain links TRBV28 with TRBJ1-2; D gene ambiguous. The CDR3 has 12 amino acids. V lost 6 bases, J lost 6 bases, and 11 bases lay in between. The germline CDR1 and CDR2 sequences are MDHEN and SYDVKM. CDR3 region: CASSLAQDGYTF. The CDR3 DNA reads TGTGCCAGCAGCTTAGCCCAGGATGGCTACACCTTC.